The 10 T cell receptor beta chains below were found in one sample sequenced in a study of blood T cell repertoires in COVID-19. Data came from immunoSEQ multiplex PCR; TCRdb stores just in-frame clones and leaves some out. The sample includes about 200,000 clones, roughly 94% of them seen just once. Source material: peripheral blood. Receptors originate from a young man with COVID-19, enrolled during active disease.

As DNA, the CDR3 is TGTGCCAGCAATGAGCAGAGACTAACCGATCAGTTCTTC. Protein: CASNEQRLTDQFF. The chain carries TRBV2 and TRBJ2-1, with D possibly TRBD2 on 5 matching bases. Trimming shortened V by 7 bases and J by 13 bases, and 20 bases separated the two germline ends. The V gene's germline CDR1 is SNHLY and CDR2 FYNNEI. The CDR3 runs 13 residues.

This chain links TRBV27 with TRBJ1-2, with a tentative D call TRBD1 (6 bases). CDR3 length: 15 residues. The V gene lost 6 bases and the J gene lost 5 bases, with 19 bases spanning the gap. Germline V gene lookup returns CDR1 MNHEY and CDR2 SMNVEV (reference sequence). CDR3 DNA: TGTGCCAGCAGCCGAGAATATTATACAGGGTATGGCTACACCTTC. This sequence encodes CASSREYYTGYGYTF.

The chain couples TRBV5-4 to TRBJ1-5, with D possibly matching TRBD1 (5 bases). There are 13 residues in the CDR3. Germline loops: CDR1 SGHNT, CDR2 YYREEE (reference sequence). The ends were cut back, 4 bases at V and 9 bases at J, with 14 bases in the middle. In nucleotides, the CDR3 is TGTGCCAGCAGCGTCAAGGGGAAGGGGCCCCAGCATTTT. Its translation: CASSVKGKGPQHF. Together with reference TRBV5-4 and TRBJ1-5, the CDR3 gives the full variable domain: ETGVTQSPTHLIKTRGQQVTLRCSSQSGHNTVSWYQQALGQGPQFIFQYYREEENGRGNFPPRFSGLQFPNYSSELNVNALELDDSALYLCASSVKGKGPQHFGDGTRLSIL.

CDR3 sequence reads: CASSPGPSRNTEAFF. DNA for the CDR3: TGCGCCAGCAGCCCTGGGCCCTCGAGGAACACTGAAGCTTTCTTT. The chain combines TRBV5-1 with TRBJ1-1; D unclear. V was trimmed by 4 bases and J by 1 base, leaving 14 bases between them. CDR3 size: 15 residues. CDR1 and CDR2 from the germline V gene are SGHRS and YFSETQ.

The J gene is TRBJ2-2, the V gene TRBV2, with 8 bases fitting TRBD1. Germline V gene lookup returns CDR1 SNHLY and CDR2 FYNNEI. CDR3 size: 15 residues. Trimming took 7 bases from V and 10 from J; bases not matched to a gene: 14. The CDR3 loop reads CASNGQGQDSEELFF. The CDR3 region has the DNA TGTGCCAGCAATGGACAGGGACAGGACAGTGAGGAGCTGTTTTTT.

This chain joins TRBV5-1 and TRBJ1-2, with 8 bases fitting TRBD1. From germline, CDR1 is SGHRS and CDR2 YFSETQ. V was pared by 0 bases and J by 8 bases, with 9 bases of the junction left unmatched. The CDR3 has 15 amino acids. The chain's CDR3 is CASSLVQGALGGYTF. In DNA form, the CDR3 reads TGCGCCAGCAGCTTGGTTCAGGGGGCGCTTGGCGGCTACACCTTC.

The genes are TRBV30 and TRBJ1-1; D remains unclear. Trimming removed 5 bases at V and 1 base at J, with 11 bases between. CDR1 and CDR2 from the germline V gene are GTSNPN and SVGIG (reference sequence). The length of the CDR3 is 13 residues. CDR3 protein: CAWAGPQNTEAFF. The CDR3 DNA is TGTGCCTGGGCTGGGCCACAGAACACTGAAGCTTTCTTT.

The V call is TRBV3-1 (or the pseudogene TRBV3-2), the J call TRBJ1-2; 7 nucleotides match TRBD1. V trimming: 0 bases; J trimming: 7 bases; junction bases outside the gene matches: 8. Looked up from germline, CDR1 is LGHDT and CDR2 is YNNKEL (reference sequence). The length of the CDR3 is 15 residues. The DNA for the CDR3 is TGTGCCAGCAGCCAAGATCCGGAGACAGGGTTTGGCTACACCTTC. Translated: CASSQDPETGFGYTF.

This sequence joins TRBV6-6 and TRBJ1-5; tentatively, D is TRBD1 (5 bases). There are 15 residues in the CDR3. The germline V gene has CDR1 MNHNY and CDR2 SVGAGI (reference sequence). The V and J ends lost 0 bases and 4 bases respectively, with 10 bases between them. The CDR3 nucleotides read TGTGCCAGCAGTTACTCCGGGACTTCTAATCAGCCCCAGCATTTT. This translates into CASSYSGTSNQPQHF.

V gene TRBV9 combines with J gene TRBJ2-7; weak D call: TRBD1 (6 bases). This CDR3 region has 14 residues. Germline lookup yields CDR1 SGDLS and CDR2 YYNGEE. Trimming took off 0 bases at V and 4 bases at J, with 11 bases between the two ends. DNA of the CDR3: TGTGCCAGCAGCGTAGGCAACAGGGATTACGAGCAGTACTTC. It specifies CASSVGNRDYEQYF.